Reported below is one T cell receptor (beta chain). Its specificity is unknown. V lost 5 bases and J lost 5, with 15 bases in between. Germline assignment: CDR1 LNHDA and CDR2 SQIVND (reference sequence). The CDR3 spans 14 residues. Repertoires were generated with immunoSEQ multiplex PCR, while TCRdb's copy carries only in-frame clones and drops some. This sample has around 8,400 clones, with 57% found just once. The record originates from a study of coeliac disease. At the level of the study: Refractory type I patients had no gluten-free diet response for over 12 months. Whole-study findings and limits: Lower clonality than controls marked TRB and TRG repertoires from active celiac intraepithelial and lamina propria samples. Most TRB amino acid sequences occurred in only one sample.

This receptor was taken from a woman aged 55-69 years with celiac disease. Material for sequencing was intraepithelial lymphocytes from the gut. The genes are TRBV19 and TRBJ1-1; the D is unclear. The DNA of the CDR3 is TGTGCCAGTAGTCCCGGAGGCGCGGGGACTGAAGCTTTCTTT. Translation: CASSPGGAGTEAFF.